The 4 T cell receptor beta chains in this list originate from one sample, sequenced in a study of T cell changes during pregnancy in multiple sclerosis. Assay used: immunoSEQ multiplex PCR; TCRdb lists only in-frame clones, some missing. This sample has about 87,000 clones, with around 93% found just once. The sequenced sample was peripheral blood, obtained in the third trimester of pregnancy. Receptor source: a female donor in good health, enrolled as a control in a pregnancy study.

This CDR3 is CASSAPADTQYF. CDR3 nucleotides: TGCGCCAGCAGCGCCCCGGCAGATACGCAGTATTTT. V usage is TRBV5-1 and J usage is TRBJ2-3; D gene unclear. The CDR3 has 12 amino acids. CDR1 SGHRS and CDR2 YFSETQ come from the germline V gene. The V gene lost 4 bases and the J gene lost 4 bases, with 7 bases spanning the gap.

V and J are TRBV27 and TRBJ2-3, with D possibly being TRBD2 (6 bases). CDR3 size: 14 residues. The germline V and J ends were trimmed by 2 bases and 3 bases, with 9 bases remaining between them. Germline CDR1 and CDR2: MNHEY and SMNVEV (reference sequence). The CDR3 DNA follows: TGTGCCAGCAGTTTACTTCTAGCGACAGATACGCAGTATTTT. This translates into CASSLLLATDTQYF.

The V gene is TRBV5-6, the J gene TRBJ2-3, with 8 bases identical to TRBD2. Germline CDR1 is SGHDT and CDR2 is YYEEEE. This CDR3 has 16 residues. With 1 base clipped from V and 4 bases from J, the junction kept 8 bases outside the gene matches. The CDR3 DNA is TGTGCCAGCAGCTTGCGCGCAGCGGGAGTTTCAGATACGCAGTATTTT. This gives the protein CASSLRAAGVSDTQYF.

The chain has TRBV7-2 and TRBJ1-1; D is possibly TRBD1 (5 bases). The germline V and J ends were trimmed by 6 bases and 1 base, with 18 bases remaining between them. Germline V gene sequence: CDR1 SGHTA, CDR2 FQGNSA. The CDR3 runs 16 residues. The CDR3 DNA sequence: TGTGCCAGCAGGAGAGAGCAAGGACATAGGAACACTGAAGCTTTCTTT. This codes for CASRREQGHRNTEAFF.